Only a few counts were recorded for the clone carrying this TCR beta chain. The antigen remains undetermined. TCRdb processed the RACE reads anew with MiXCR; each CDR3 protein has one entry. The table shows 250,000 or so distinct CDR3 sequences, with over 8% occurring only once. Time point here: pre-sensitization, week 0. Noted treatment: therapeutic diphenylcyclopropenone sensitization with weekly scalp DPC. This record belongs to a study of human T cells and chemical hapten exposure. Points from the study as a whole: Counts of TCRs expanded at PT1 correlated positively with patch test score. Relative to controls, expanded TCRs formed significantly more large CDR3 similarity clusters.

This CDR3 is built from 13 residues. Germline V CDR1 and CDR2: SGHKS, YYEKEE (reference sequence). V shed 4 bases and J shed 5 bases, with 13 bases lying between them. This chain connects TRBV5-5 to TRBJ2-7; perhaps D is TRBD1 or TRBD2 (5 bases each). Source: whole blood, taken in connection with sensitization to the hapten diphenylcyclopropenone (DPC). The clonotype comes from a woman in her forties with alopecia areata. Some clones in this sample may be carry-over from other donors' samples. CDR3 coding DNA: TGTGCCAGCAGCGCCGGGACGACGAACGAGCAGTACTTC. Its translation is CASSAGTTNEQYF.